The present T cell receptor beta chain was sequenced within a study of blood T cell repertoires in COVID-19. Study in general: Samples representing acute and convalescent COVID-19 were sourced from the United States, Italy and Spain. Sample material is recorded as cDNA or gDNA derived from T cells, B-cell-depleted T cells, or PBMCs.

Germline lookup yields CDR1 LGHDT and CDR2 YNNKEL (reference sequence). The J segment lost 4 bases and the V segment lost 5 bases, leaving 4 bases of the junction unmatched. This CDR3 contains 13 residues. The table came from immunoSEQ multiplex PCR; TCRdb's copy has only in-frame clones and leaves some out. The repertoire holds some 97,000 clones, with approximately 92% as singletons. This chain connects TRBV3-1 (or the pseudogene TRBV3-2) to TRBJ1-1; 7 bases map to TRBD1. Sequencing input: peripheral blood. This clonotype was sampled from a man aged 65 to 79 with acute or convalescent COVID-19. CDR3 loop: CASSINRGTEAFF. CDR3 nucleotides: TGTGCCAGCAGCATAAACAGGGGCACTGAAGCTTTCTTT.